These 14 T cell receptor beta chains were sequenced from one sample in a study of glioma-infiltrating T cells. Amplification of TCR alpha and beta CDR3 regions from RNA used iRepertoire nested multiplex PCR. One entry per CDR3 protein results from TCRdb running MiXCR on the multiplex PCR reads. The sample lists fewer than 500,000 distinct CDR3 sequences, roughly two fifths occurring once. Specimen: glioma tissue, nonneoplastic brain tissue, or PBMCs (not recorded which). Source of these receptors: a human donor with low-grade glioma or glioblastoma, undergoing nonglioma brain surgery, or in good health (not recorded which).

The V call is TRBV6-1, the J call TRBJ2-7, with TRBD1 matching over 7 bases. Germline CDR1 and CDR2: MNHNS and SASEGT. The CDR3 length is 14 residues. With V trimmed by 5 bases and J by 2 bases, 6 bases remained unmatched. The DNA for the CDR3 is TGTGCCAGCAGTCCGGGACAGTCCACCTACGAGCAGTACTTC. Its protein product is CASSPGQSTYEQYF.

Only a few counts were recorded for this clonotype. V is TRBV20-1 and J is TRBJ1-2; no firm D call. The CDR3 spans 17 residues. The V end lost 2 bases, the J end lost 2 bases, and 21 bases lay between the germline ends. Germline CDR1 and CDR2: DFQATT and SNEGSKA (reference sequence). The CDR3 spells CSARSSLWRDVNYGYTF. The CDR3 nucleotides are TGCAGTGCTAGATCATCTCTTTGGCGGGATGTGAACTATGGCTACACCTTC.

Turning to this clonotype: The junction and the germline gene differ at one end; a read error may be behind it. The CDR3 spells CASRLPRGTGGRETQYF. The CDR3 region has the DNA TGTGCCAGCCGCTTACCACGCGGGACAGGGGGCCGGGAGACCCAGTACTTC. This chain connects TRBV7-9 to TRBJ2-5; 12 bases fit TRBD1. The CDR3 sequence is 17 residues long. Per the germline V gene, CDR1 is SEHNR and CDR2 is FQNEAQ (reference sequence).

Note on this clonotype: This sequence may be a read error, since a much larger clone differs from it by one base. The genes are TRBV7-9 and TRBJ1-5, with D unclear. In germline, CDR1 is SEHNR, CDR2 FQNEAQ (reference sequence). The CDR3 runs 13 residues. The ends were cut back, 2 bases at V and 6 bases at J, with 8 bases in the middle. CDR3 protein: CASSLQEGQPQHF. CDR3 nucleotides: TGTGCCAGCAGCTTACAGGAAGGTCAGCCCCAGCATTTT.

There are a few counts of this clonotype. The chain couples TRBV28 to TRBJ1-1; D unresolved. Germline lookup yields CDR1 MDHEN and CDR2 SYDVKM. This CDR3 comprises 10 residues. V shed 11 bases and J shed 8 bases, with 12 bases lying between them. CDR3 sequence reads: CAVEGWEAFF. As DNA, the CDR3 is TGTGCCGTAGAGGGTTGGGAAGCTTTCTTT. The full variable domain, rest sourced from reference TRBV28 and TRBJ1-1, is DVKVTQSSRYLVKRTGEKVFLECVQDMDHENMFWYRQDPGLGLRLIYFSYDVKMKEKGDIPEGYSVSREKKERFSLILESASTNQTSMYLCAVEGWEAFFGQGTRLTVV.

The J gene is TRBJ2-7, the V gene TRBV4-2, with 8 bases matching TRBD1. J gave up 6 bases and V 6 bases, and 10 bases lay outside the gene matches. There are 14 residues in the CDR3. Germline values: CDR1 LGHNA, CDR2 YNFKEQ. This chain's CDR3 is CASSLDRGRPEQYF. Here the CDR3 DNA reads TGTGCCAGCAGTTTAGACAGGGGAAGGCCCGAGCAGTACTTC.

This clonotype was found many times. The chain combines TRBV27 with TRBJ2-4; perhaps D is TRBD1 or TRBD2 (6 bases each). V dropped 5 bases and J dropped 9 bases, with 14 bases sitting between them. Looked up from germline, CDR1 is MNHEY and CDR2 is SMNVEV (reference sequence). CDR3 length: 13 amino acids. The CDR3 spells CASSRDFRGIQYF. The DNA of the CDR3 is TGTGCCAGCAGTCGGGACTTCAGGGGCATTCAGTACTTC.

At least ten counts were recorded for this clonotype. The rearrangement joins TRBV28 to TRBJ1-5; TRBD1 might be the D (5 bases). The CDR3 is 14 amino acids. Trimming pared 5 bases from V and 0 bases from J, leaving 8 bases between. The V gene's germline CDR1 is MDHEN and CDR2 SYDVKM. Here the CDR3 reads CASSDSYSNQPQHF. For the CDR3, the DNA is TGTGCCAGCAGTGACAGTTATAGCAATCAGCCCCAGCATTTT.

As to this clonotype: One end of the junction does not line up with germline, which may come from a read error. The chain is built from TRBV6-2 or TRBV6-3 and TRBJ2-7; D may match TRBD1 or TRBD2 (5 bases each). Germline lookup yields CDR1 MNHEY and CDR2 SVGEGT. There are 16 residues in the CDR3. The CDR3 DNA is TGTGCCTGCAGTTTTCAAAAGGGACGGGTCGACTACGAGCAGTACTTC. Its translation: CACSFQKGRVDYEQYF.

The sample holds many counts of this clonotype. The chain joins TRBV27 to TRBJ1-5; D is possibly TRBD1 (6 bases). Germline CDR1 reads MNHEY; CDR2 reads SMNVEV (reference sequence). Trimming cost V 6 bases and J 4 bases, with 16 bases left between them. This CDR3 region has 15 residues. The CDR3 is CASSLVTGTNQPQHF. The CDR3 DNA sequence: TGTGCCAGCAGCCTTGTCACAGGGACAAATCAGCCCCAGCATTTT.

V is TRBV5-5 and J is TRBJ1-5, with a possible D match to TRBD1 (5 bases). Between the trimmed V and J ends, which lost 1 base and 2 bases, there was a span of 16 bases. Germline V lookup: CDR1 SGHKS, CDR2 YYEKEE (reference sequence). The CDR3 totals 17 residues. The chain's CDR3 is CASSLRQNLGGNQPQHF. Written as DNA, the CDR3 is TGTGCCAGCAGCTTGAGGCAGAACCTAGGGGGCAATCAGCCCCAGCATTTT.

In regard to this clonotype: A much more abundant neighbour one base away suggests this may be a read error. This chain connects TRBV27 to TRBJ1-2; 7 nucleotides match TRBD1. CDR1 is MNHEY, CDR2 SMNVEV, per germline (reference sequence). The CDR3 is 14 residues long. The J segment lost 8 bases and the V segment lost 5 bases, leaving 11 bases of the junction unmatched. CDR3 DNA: TGTGCCAGCAGTCCCTCGGGACAGAGCGAGGGCTACACCTTC. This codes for CASSPSGQSEGYTF.

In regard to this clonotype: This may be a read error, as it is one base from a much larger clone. The CDR3 region has the DNA TGTGCCATCATTAAACCTACAGGGAACACTGAAGCTTTCTTT. Amino acids: CAIIKPTGNTEAFF. The rearrangement uses TRBV10-3 and TRBJ1-1, with D possibly matching TRBD1 (5 bases). This CDR3 region has 14 residues. Trimming stripped 7 bases from V and 1 base from J, with 13 bases between. The germline V gene encodes CDR1 ENHRY and CDR2 SYGVKD.

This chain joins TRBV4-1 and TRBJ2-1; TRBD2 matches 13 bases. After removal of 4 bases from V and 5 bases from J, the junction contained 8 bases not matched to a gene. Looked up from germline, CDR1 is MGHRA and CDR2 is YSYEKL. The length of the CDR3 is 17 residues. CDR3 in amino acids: CASSLRSGTSGNNEQFF. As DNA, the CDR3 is TGCGCCAGCAGCCTAAGATCCGGGACTAGCGGGAACAATGAGCAGTTCTTC.